This TCR beta chain appears in the sequencing data of a study of neoadjuvant anti-PD-1 for oral cavity cancer. Germline-derived CDR1 and CDR2 are ENHRY and SYGVKD. V was pared by 3 bases and J by 4 bases, with 10 bases between. The CDR3 loop spans 13 amino acids. The protocol was immunoSEQ multiplex PCR, while the TCRdb copy is restricted to in-frame clones and leaves out a portion. The sample lists about 68,000 clones; 85% were seen once. Indicated time point: after neoadjuvant nivolumab, at surgical resection. These newly diagnosed stage II-IVA oral cavity squamous cell carcinoma patients had no prior systemic or radiation treatment.

The material sequenced was PBMCs, taken after nivolumab (anti-PD-1) treatment. This chain uses TRBV10-3 with TRBJ2-7; no clear D. The source is a person aged 35-80 years with oral cavity squamous cell carcinoma. The CDR3 DNA follows: TGTGCCATCAGTGATGGCATAGCTTACGAGCAGTACTTC. It yields the protein CAISDGIAYEQYF.